The present entry profiles one T cell receptor (beta chain) with its context. The entry originates in a study of blood T cell repertoires in COVID-19. The wider study: Sites in the United States, Italy and Spain provided acute and convalescent COVID-19 samples.

While infection was still active, Seattle patients were enrolled and then followed longitudinally. Original data processing: The assay estimated nucleated cells by amplifying reference gene primers. Sequencing used immunoSEQ multiplex PCR; TCRdb keeps in-frame clones, though not all of them. That table furnishes V, J and clone size, whereas the DNA furnished D and trimming. The sample lists 300,000 to 350,000 clones, more than 70% occurring once. This CDR3 contains 16 residues. The germline V gene has CDR1 ENHRY and CDR2 SYGVKD. Trimming at V came to 0 bases and at J to 1 base, leaving 5 bases not matched to a gene.

The sample consisted of peripheral blood. V and J are TRBV10-3 and TRBJ1-2; 7 positions match TRBD1. This TCR came from a woman between 65 and 79 years old with COVID-19, enrolled during active disease. The CDR3 nucleotides are TGTGCCATCAGTGAGTCAAGAACAGGGGTTAACTATGGCTACACCTTC. Its protein product is CAISESRTGVNYGYTF.